This T cell receptor (beta chain) emerged from a study of cytomegalovirus exposure and HLA in healthy donors. Study details: From about 179 million T cells, an earlier analysis saw under 140 million unique TCR beta sequences. Findings and limits, study-wide: Reported results showed that the classifier diagnosed cytomegalovirus status with high specificity and sensitivity. V segments that were indistinguishable, TRBV6-2 and TRBV6-3 among them, were omitted from analysis.

In this sample, this clone turned up a few times. The antigen is not known. Germline V CDR1 and CDR2: MGHRA, YSYEKL. The V end lost 4 bases, the J end lost 6 bases, and 10 bases lay between the germline ends. This CDR3 is 12 amino acids long. Vbeta (60) and Jbeta (13) primers were used in the PCR. Libraries were prepared by immunoSEQ multiplex PCR; TCRdb keeps only in-frame clonotypes and omits some of them. Found here are about 270,000 clones, roughly 70% of them singletons; the top ten hold approximately 2.1%. The receptor was isolated from a female donor in good health and CMV-seronegative. The chain combines TRBV4-1 with TRBJ2-7, with a weak D call TRBD1 (6 bases). Sequencing used PBMCs. CDR3 coding DNA: TGCGCCAGCAGCCTGACAGGCAGCGAGCAGTACTTC. Amino acids: CASSLTGSEQYF.